What follows are 20 T cell receptor beta chains derived from one specimen sequenced in a study of type 1 and type 2 diabetes patients. The PCR template was genomic DNA. Amplification of the beta chain CDR3 used 30 forward and 13 reverse multiplex primers. TCRdb passed the multiplex PCR reads through MiXCR, listing each CDR3 protein once. The profile shows 250,000 or so distinct CDR3 sequences, roughly 50% of them singletons. Material: peripheral blood mononuclear cells (PBMCs). These TCRs come from a man aged 18 to 29 with type 2 diabetes.

The J gene is TRBJ2-7, the V gene TRBV27; TRBD1 matches 9 bases. V lost 3 bases, J lost 5 bases, and 5 bases stayed unmatched. The CDR3 has 14 amino acids. Germline V gene lookup returns CDR1 MNHEY and CDR2 SMNVEV (reference sequence). The CDR3 sequence: CASSFRTGADEQYF. For the CDR3, the DNA is TGTGCCAGCAGTTTTAGGACAGGGGCAGACGAGCAGTACTTC.

The chain joins TRBV20-1 to TRBJ2-7, with 7 positions matching TRBD1. CDR3 length equals 14 residues. Germline assignment: CDR1 DFQATT and CDR2 SNEGSKA (reference sequence). J was trimmed by 4 bases and V by 5 bases; bases with no gene match: 11. This chain's CDR3 is CSAVRGTAAYEQYF. The CDR3 DNA follows: TGCAGTGCTGTAAGAGGGACAGCAGCGTACGAGCAGTACTTC.

This clonotype occurred a few times. The chain employs TRBV10-2 and TRBJ1-2; perhaps TRBD1 as D (6 bases). Germline-derived CDR1 and CDR2 are WSHSY and SAAADI. V was clipped by 4 bases and J by 6 bases, with 9 bases between them. The CDR3 extends over 12 amino acids. The chain's CDR3 is CASSASGDGYTF. CDR3 coding DNA: TGCGCCAGCAGTGCGTCAGGGGATGGCTACACCTTC.

The chain has TRBV30 and TRBJ2-3; 10 bases align to TRBD2. The germline CDR1 and CDR2 sequences are GTSNPN and SVGIG (reference sequence). CDR3 length: 15 amino acids. The trim removed 7 bases at V and 2 bases at J, leaving 9 bases unmatched. The CDR3, as DNA: TGTGCCTCGGGACTAGCGCCTAGGATCACAGATACGCAGTATTTT. It encodes CASGLAPRITDTQYF.

The chain is built from TRBV19 and TRBJ1-4, with no clear D. The CDR3 loop spans 16 amino acids. Germline V gene data show CDR1 as LNHDA and CDR2 as SQIVND (reference sequence). V was shortened by 4 bases and J by 1 base, with 13 bases between the two germline ends. The CDR3 nucleotides are TGTGCCAGTAGTACCCTTATAAAGGGAACTAATGAAAAACTGTTTTTT. This translates into CASSTLIKGTNEKLFF.

Regarding this clonotype: With a much larger clone just one base away, this may be a read error. The chain joins TRBV25-1 to TRBJ1-1, with 9 positions matching TRBD1. Unmatched junction bases numbered 12, after V lost 6 bases and J lost 10 bases. The CDR3 covers 14 residues. The V gene's germline CDR1 is MGHDK and CDR2 SYGVNS. The CDR3 spells CASSPPEQGAGAFF. Here the CDR3 DNA reads TGTGCCAGCAGCCCTCCGGAACAGGGGGCCGGAGCTTTCTTT.

The genes are TRBV29-1 and TRBJ2-1; D is uncertain. The CDR3 length is 15 residues. CDR1 and CDR2 (germline): SQVTM, ANQGSEA. The V end lost 7 bases, the J end lost 4 bases, and 20 bases lay between the germline ends. In DNA, the CDR3 is TGCAGCGCTATAGAATCCCTGTTCTCATACAATGAGCAGTTCTTC. Translation: CSAIESLFSYNEQFF.

V and J are TRBV7-8 and TRBJ1-1, with TRBD1 identical over 10 bases. The CDR3 is 15 amino acids. In germline, CDR1 is SGHVS, CDR2 FQNEAQ. V was clipped by 9 bases and J by 3 bases; unmatched bases: 10. This chain's CDR3 is CASSADRGQYTEAFF. CDR3 nucleotide sequence: TGTGCCAGTAGTGCTGACAGGGGGCAATACACTGAAGCTTTCTTT.

The chain employs TRBV30 and TRBJ2-7; TRBD2 is a possible D gene (6 bases). This CDR3 has 15 residues. V was cut by 0 bases and J by 3 bases, with 15 bases left in between. Germline values: CDR1 GTSNPN, CDR2 SVGIG (reference sequence). The CDR3 here is CAWSVLVDGGYEQYF. The CDR3 nucleotides are TGTGCCTGGAGTGTTCTAGTCGACGGGGGCTACGAGCAGTACTTC.

This clonotype was recorded a few times. The J gene is TRBJ2-7, the V gene TRBV30; the match to TRBD1 covers 7 bases. This CDR3 is 12 amino acids long. The V gene end was trimmed by 8 bases and the J gene end by 5 bases; junction bases not matched to a gene: 9. CDR1 and CDR2 (germline): GTSNPN, SVGIG (reference sequence). The DNA of the CDR3 is TGTGCCGCCCCAGGGGGTGGCGACGAGCAGTACTTC. Translating gives CAAPGGGDEQYF.

The V and J genes are TRBV15 and TRBJ2-7, with 9 bases aligning to TRBD1. Germline loops: CDR1 LNHNV, CDR2 YYDKDF (reference sequence). V was pared by 2 bases and J by 6 bases, with 8 bases of the junction left unmatched. The CDR3 length is 15 residues. CDR3 coding DNA: TGTGCCACCAGCAGAACCCGGGACAGGGTCTCCGAGCAGTACTTC. Translated, it gives CATSRTRDRVSEQYF.

This chain links TRBV19 with TRBJ2-3; D gene ambiguous. The germline V gene has CDR1 LNHDA and CDR2 SQIVND (reference sequence). There are 15 residues in the CDR3. Trimming left V 6 bases short and J 0 bases short, with 13 bases between. The CDR3 here is CASSKLGKSTDTQYF. The CDR3 DNA follows: TGTGCCAGTAGCAAATTGGGAAAGAGCACAGATACGCAGTATTTT.

The chain uses TRBV6-1 and TRBJ2-7, with D perhaps given as TRBD1 or TRBD2 (5 bases each). The V gene's germline CDR1 is MNHNS and CDR2 SASEGT. This CDR3 contains 14 residues. The ends were cut back, 5 bases at V and 5 bases at J, with 16 bases in the middle. The CDR3 loop is CASSYGTEGNEQYF. The CDR3 bases are TGTGCCAGCAGTTACGGGACCGAAGGGAACGAGCAGTACTTC.

The rearrangement uses TRBV7-2 and TRBJ1-2; D may be TRBD1 (5 bases). CDR1 and CDR2 (germline): SGHTA, FQGNSA. The CDR3 spans 16 residues. Deletions cut 2 bases from V and 2 bases from J, with 15 bases between. CDR3 sequence (DNA): TGTGCCAGCAGCTTATCGGCAGGGAGTTTCAACTATGGCTACACCTTC. It codes for CASSLSAGSFNYGYTF.

The chain employs TRBV19 and TRBJ1-1; 8 bases map to TRBD1. This CDR3 comprises 15 residues. Germline loops: CDR1 LNHDA, CDR2 SQIVND (reference sequence). The V gene end was trimmed by 1 base and the J gene end by 5 bases; junction bases not matched to a gene: 6. CDR3 sequence: CASSIADRARTEAFF. In DNA, the CDR3 is TGTGCCAGTAGTATAGCGGACAGGGCGAGAACTGAAGCTTTCTTT.

The chain employs TRBV20-1 and TRBJ1-4; TRBD1 matches 7 bases. The germline CDR1 and CDR2 sequences are DFQATT and SNEGSKA (reference sequence). Trimming removed 0 bases from V and 7 bases from J; junction bases left unmatched: 5. The CDR3 loop spans 14 amino acids. The CDR3, as DNA: TGCAGTGCTAGAGAACAGGGGCTGAGTGAAAAACTGTTTTTT. Encoded protein: CSAREQGLSEKLFF.

This clonotype was counted between two and nine times. The rearrangement joins TRBV12-3 or TRBV12-4 to TRBJ2-5, with 9 bases identical to TRBD1. The CDR3 length is 13 residues. Trimming at V came to 6 bases and at J to 5 bases, leaving 4 bases not matched to a gene. CDR3 amino acids: CASRQGAGETQYF. The DNA of the CDR3 is TGTGCCAGCAGACAGGGGGCAGGCGAGACCCAGTACTTC.

Regarding this clonotype: A read error may be the cause here, since a much bigger clone is one base away. The rearrangement links TRBV10-1 to TRBJ2-5, with D hard to call. Per the germline V gene, CDR1 is WNHNN and CDR2 is SYGVQD (reference sequence). Deletions cut 5 bases from V and 4 bases from J, with 14 bases between. The CDR3 consists of 14 residues. The CDR3 region is CASSRPQNRETQYF. The CDR3 DNA sequence: TGCGCCAGCAGTAGGCCACAGAATCGAGAGACCCAGTACTTC.

The rearrangement uses TRBV7-3 and TRBJ2-1; the match to TRBD2 covers 7 bases. CDR3 size: 15 residues. Germline V gives CDR1 SGHTA, CDR2 FQGTGA. Trimming took 1 base from V and 3 from J; bases not matched to a gene: 3. The CDR3 sequence: CASSLMASGYNEQFF. In DNA form, the CDR3 reads TGTGCCAGCAGCTTAATGGCTAGCGGCTACAATGAGCAGTTCTTC.

The chain has TRBV27 and TRBJ1-3, with D possibly TRBD1 on 6 matching bases. Trimming shortened V by 2 bases and J by 4 bases, and 9 bases separated the two germline ends. Germline V gene lookup returns CDR1 MNHEY and CDR2 SMNVEV (reference sequence). The CDR3 consists of 14 residues. The CDR3 region has the DNA TGTGCCAGCAGTTTACAGGGGAGCGGAAACACCATATATTTT. This sequence encodes CASSLQGSGNTIYF.